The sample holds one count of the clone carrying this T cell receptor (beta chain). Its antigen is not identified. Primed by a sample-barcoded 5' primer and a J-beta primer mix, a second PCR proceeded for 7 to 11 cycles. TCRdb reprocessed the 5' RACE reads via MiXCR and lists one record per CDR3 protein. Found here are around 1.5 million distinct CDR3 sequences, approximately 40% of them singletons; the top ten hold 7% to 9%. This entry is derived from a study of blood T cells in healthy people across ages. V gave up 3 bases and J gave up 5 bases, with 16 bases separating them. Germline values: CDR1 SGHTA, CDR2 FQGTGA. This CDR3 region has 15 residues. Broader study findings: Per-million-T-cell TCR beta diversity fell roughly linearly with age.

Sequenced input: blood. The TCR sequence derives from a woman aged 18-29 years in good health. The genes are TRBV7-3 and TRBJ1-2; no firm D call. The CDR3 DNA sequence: TGTGCCAGCAGCTTCGCACAGCAGGTTCCGTATGGCTACACCTTC. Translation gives CASSFAQQVPYGYTF. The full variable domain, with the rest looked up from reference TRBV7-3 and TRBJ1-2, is GAGVSQTPSNKVTEKGKYVELRCDPISGHTALYWYRQSLGQGPEFLIYFQGTGAADDSGLPNDRFFAVRPEGSVSTLKIQRTERGDSAVYLCASSFAQQVPYGYTFGSGTRLTVV.